One TCR beta chain is described in this entry. This clonotype is classified as medium-sized (0.01 to 0.1%). This receptor's antigen is unknown. One base away there is no much larger clone; base qualities are not given. Sequencing was performed on an Illumina HiSeq 2000. TCR beta chain libraries were generated through multiplex PCR amplification. The amplified TCR beta chain products were analyzed by high-throughput sequencing. Through fastp at Q25 and MiXCR, TCRdb rebuilt clones from the public reads, retaining in-frame beta chains. CDR3 protein sequences are deduplicated, and each keeps its most common genes and DNA. Recorded for this sample are about 22,000 distinct CDR3 sequences; around 50% of them occurred a single time. Clones ranked in the top ten supply approximately 14% of the sample. This record comes from a study of breast tumors, draining lymph nodes, adjacent tissues (dated by TCRdb to 2016 to 2018). Some background on the complete study: The study compared TCR beta repertoires across tumor, adjacent nontumor tissue and axillary lymph nodes from breast cancer patients. In human breast cancer, the study set out to assess how tumor, surrounding tissue and draining lymph node repertoires relate to one another and whether T cells might be exchanged between them.

The paper as a whole reports these results and caveats: In luminal-like breast cancer, tumor and nontumor tissue repertoires resembled each other significantly more than in basal-like breast cancer. A scenario in which most tumor T cells derive from the lymph node and then expand within tumor tissue was judged to be consistent with the data. Tumor T-cell repertoires showed less diversity than lymph node repertoires and more diversity than nontumor tissue repertoires, and tumor T-cell repertoires showed preferential V and J gene usage. The conclusion that tumor T cells originate in lymph nodes was presented as consistent with a hypothesis rather than as directly demonstrated.

Sample: breast tumor tissue. This clonotype originated in a female donor with breast cancer. Some clones in this sample may be carry-over from other donors' samples.

The DNA sequence is TGTGCCAGCAGCGCAGGAACCAGTAACTATGGCTACACCTTC. The translation is CASSAGTSNYGYTF. The rearranged chain carries TRBV9 and TRBJ1-2; no D gene is confidently identified. Reading from cysteine to phenylalanine, the CDR3 counts 14 amino acids. Only the CDR3 DNA stays, 42 bases, in frame from base 1. The germline V gene specifies SGDLS as CDR1 and YYNGEE as CDR2. V lost 3 bases and J lost 1 base; the stretch between them is 10 bases long. Here the CDR3 is joined to the reference TRBV9 and TRBJ1-2 genes, and the full variable domain is: DSGVTQTPKHLITATGQRVTLRCSPRSGDLSVYWYQQSLDQGLQFLIQYYNGEERAKGNILERFSAQQFPDLHSELNLSSLELGDSALYFCASSAGTSNYGYTFGSGTRLTVV.